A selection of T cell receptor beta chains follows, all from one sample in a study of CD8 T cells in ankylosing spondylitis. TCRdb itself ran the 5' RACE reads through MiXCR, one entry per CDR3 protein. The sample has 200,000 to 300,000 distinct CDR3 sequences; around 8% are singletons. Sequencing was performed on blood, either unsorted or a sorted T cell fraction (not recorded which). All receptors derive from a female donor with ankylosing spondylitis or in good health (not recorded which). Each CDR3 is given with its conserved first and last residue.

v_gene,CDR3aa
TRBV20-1,CSAPKGSLVGHNEQFF
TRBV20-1,CSAPDTSSGNTIYF
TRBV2,CASSPGTSGRSDTQYF
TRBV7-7,CASSFGPSYEQYF
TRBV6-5,CAVSREGTGELFF
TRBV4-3,CASSQDRTFYNEQFF
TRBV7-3,CASSQTNNEQFF
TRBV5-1,CASSLGDRAKNIQYF
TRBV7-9,CASSLENSGAEQFF
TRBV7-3,CASSPQGPNTGELFF
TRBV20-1,CSADRNQWNTEAFF
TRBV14,CASSPLAGVLYNEQFF
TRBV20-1,CSAQELTDTQYF
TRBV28,CASTPGTLNTGELFF
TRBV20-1,CSAQKTGLGGELFF
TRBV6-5,CASMRGRDQPQHF
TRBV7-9,CASSLGTKYEQYF
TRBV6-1,CASSPNQIGELFF